These T cell receptor beta chains were read from a single sample in a study of blood T cell repertoires in COVID-19. Produced via immunoSEQ multiplex PCR; TCRdb's table is partial and in-frame only. The sample gives roughly 200,000 clones, roughly nine tenths of which show up once; under 3% is in the top ten. The sample was PBMCs or T cells enriched from blood (not recorded which). The receptors originated from a woman aged 35 to 49 with acute COVID-19. Both conserved end residues are part of each CDR3. Each record gives: clone size, D gene, V gene, J gene, CDR3 protein, CDR3 DNA. D genes are given only for firm matches. Not all rows give a size; the values are once, few, many and, for expanded clones, a class.

once	.	TRBV28	TRBJ1-2	CASSPRTDRGGYTF	TGTGCCAGCAGCCCCCGGACCGACAGAGGTGGCTACACCTTC
.	.	TRBV9	TRBJ1-1	CASSVGPGMNTEAFF	TGTGCCAGCAGCGTAGGTCCAGGGATGAACACTGAAGCTTTCTTT
.	TRBD2	TRBV5-1	TRBJ2-3	CASSLPTRQGMGSGGPTDTQYF	TGCGCCAGCAGCCTACCCACCCGACAGGGCATGGGGAGCGGGGGGCCCACAGATACGCAGTATTTT
.	.	TRBV5-5	TRBJ2-5	CASSLASQETQYF	TGTGCCAGCAGCTTGGCCTCCCAAGAGACCCAGTACTTC
.	TRBD2	TRBV4-1	TRBJ2-3	CASSQGTGRMGGTDTQYF	TGCGCCAGCAGCCAAGGAACCGGGAGGATGGGAGGCACAGATACGCAGTATTTT
.	TRBD2	TRBV9	TRBJ2-7	CASSAKPGLAGAREQYF	TGTGCCAGCAGCGCAAAGCCGGGACTAGCCGGAGCTAGGGAGCAGTACTTC
.	.	TRBV2	TRBJ2-1	CASKGFAGDNEQFF	TGTGCCAGCAAGGGATTTGCAGGGGACAATGAGCAGTTCTTC
.	.	TRBV30	TRBJ2-3	CAWTGLDTQYF	TGTGCCTGGACAGGGCTAGATACGCAGTATTTT
few	.	TRBV4-1	TRBJ2-7	CASSQERTLGYEQYF	TGCGCCAGCAGCCAAGAAAGAACCCTCGGCTACGAGCAGTACTTC
.	.	TRBV7-2	TRBJ2-1	CASSQDQGANEQFF	TGTGCCAGCAGCCAAGACCAGGGCGCCAATGAGCAGTTCTTC
.	TRBD2	TRBV7-2	TRBJ2-4	CASSLRLAGGNIQYF	TGTGCCAGCAGCTTAAGGCTAGCGGGAGGAAACATTCAGTACTTC
.	TRBD2	TRBV10-1	TRBJ2-3	CASSAASGGADTQYF	TGCGCCAGCAGTGCGGCTAGCGGGGGGGCGGATACGCAGTATTTT
.	.	TRBV15	TRBJ2-7	CAIPGLPDSYEQYF	TGTGCAATCCCCGGACTACCTGATTCCTACGAGCAGTACTTC
.	TRBD2	TRBV2	TRBJ2-1	CASTLGLAGGNSYNEQFF	TGTGCCAGCACCTTGGGACTAGCGGGAGGGAACTCCTACAATGAGCAGTTCTTC
.	.	TRBV3-1/TRBV3-2	TRBJ2-2	CASRGAWAGELFF	TGTGCCAGCAGAGGGGCCTGGGCCGGGGAGCTGTTTTTT
.	TRBD2	TRBV4-3	TRBJ2-3	CASSQGSGRALGTDTQYF	TGCGCCAGCAGCCAAGGATCCGGGAGGGCCCTCGGGACAGATACGCAGTATTTT
.	.	TRBV5-5	TRBJ2-3	CASSLRLDTQYF	TGTGCCAGCAGCTTGCGGTTAGATACGCAGTATTTT
.	TRBD2	TRBV5-3	TRBJ2-1	CARRKIAGPIKTSSYNEQFF	TGTGCCAGAAGGAAGATAGCGGGGCCCATAAAAACTAGCTCCTACAATGAGCAGTTCTTC
few	.	TRBV7-9	TRBJ1-1	CASSFPGRSTEAFF	TGTGCCAGCAGCTTCCCGGGGAGGAGCACTGAAGCTTTCTTT
once	.	TRBV24-1	TRBJ2-7	CATSDLFGYEQYF	TGTGCCACCAGTGATTTATTCGGCTACGAGCAGTACTTC
.	TRBD1	TRBV19	TRBJ2-3	CASSIDLTTGTGPITTDTQYF	TGTGCCAGTAGTATAGATCTTACTACCGGGACAGGGCCAATAACCACAGATACGCAGTATTTT
.	.	TRBV15	TRBJ1-4	CATSRDKGIGEKLFF	TGTGCCACCAGCAGAGATAAGGGGATTGGTGAAAAACTGTTTTTT
.	TRBD2	TRBV7-2	TRBJ2-7	CASSYRTSGRVEQYF	TGTGCCAGCAGCTATCGGACTAGCGGGAGGGTCGAGCAGTACTTC
.	.	TRBV5-6	TRBJ2-7	CASSLWGRYEQYF	TGTGCCAGCAGCTTGTGGGGGCGGTACGAGCAGTACTTC
.	TRBD1	TRBV19	TRBJ2-2	CASSIGTDTGELFF	TGTGCCAGTAGTATTGGGACAGACACCGGGGAGCTGTTTTTT
.	TRBD1	TRBV5-1	TRBJ1-4	CASSLWDRNEKLFF	TGCGCCAGCAGCTTGTGGGACAGGAATGAAAAACTGTTTTTT
.	.	TRBV30	TRBJ1-2	CARGTVNYGYTF	TGTGCCCGCGGGACGGTGAACTATGGCTACACCTTC
.	TRBD2	TRBV2	TRBJ2-1	CASSRLSSGRYNEQFF	TGTGCCAGCAGTCGCCTTTCTAGCGGACGTTACAATGAGCAGTTCTTC
.	.	TRBV14	TRBJ1-6	CASSQQAGISSPLHF	TGTGCCAGCAGCCAACAAGCGGGGATATCATCACCCCTCCACTTT
.	.	TRBV27	TRBJ1-6	CASSPVLNSPLHF	TGTGCCAGCAGCCCTGTTTTGAATTCACCCCTCCACTTT
.	TRBD1	TRBV28	TRBJ2-6	CASRIRQGAQSGANVLTF	TGTGCCAGCAGGATAAGACAGGGGGCCCAATCTGGGGCCAACGTCCTGACTTTC
.	.	TRBV19	TRBJ1-2	CASRERSSYGYTF	TGTGCCAGTAGGGAGCGAAGTAGCTATGGCTACACCTTC
.	TRBD2	TRBV18	TRBJ2-5	CASSPQGGETQYF	TGTGCCAGCTCACCACAGGGAGGGGAGACCCAGTACTTC
few	TRBD1	TRBV6-5	TRBJ2-7	CASSPTGYGLYEQYF	TGTGCCAGCAGTCCGACAGGGTACGGTCTCTACGAGCAGTACTTC
once	.	TRBV9	TRBJ1-6	CASSGRGDGSPLHF	TGTGCCAGCAGCGGACGGGGAGACGGTTCACCCCTCCACTTT
.	TRBD2	TRBV9	TRBJ2-1	CASSPRSGTRISSGGAYNEQFF	TGTGCCAGCAGCCCACGAAGCGGGACCCGAATATCTAGCGGGGGGGCGTACAATGAGCAGTTCTTC
.	.	TRBV7-2	TRBJ2-7	CASSLKTQGREQYF	TGTGCCAGCAGCTTAAAGACGCAGGGTAGGGAGCAGTACTTC